The 29 T cell receptor beta chains below all came from one sample that was sequenced in a study of identical twins. TCRdb passed the 5' RACE reads through MiXCR, listing each CDR3 protein once. The table includes roughly 490,000 distinct CDR3 sequences, more than 13% detected once. Another study also made use of these data, one on yellow fever vaccine responses in identical twins.

The specimen sequenced was CD4+ T cells sorted from blood. The receptor set was obtained from a woman under 30 in good health.

This chain links TRBV4-3 with TRBJ1-5, with D possibly being TRBD1 (5 bases). CDR1 and CDR2 from the germline V gene are LGHNA and YSLEER. Trimming took 0 bases from V and 3 from J, leaving 9 bases between them. The CDR3 has 15 amino acids. The chain's CDR3 is CASSQEAGPNQPQHF. CDR3 nucleotide sequence: TGCGCCAGCAGCCAAGAGGCAGGGCCCAATCAGCCCCAGCATTTT.

The V gene is TRBV5-5, the J gene TRBJ2-5; D is possibly TRBD1 (5 bases). The CDR3 runs 15 residues. V was shortened by 2 bases and J by 2 bases, with 13 bases between the two germline ends. Germline V gives CDR1 SGHKS, CDR2 YYEKEE (reference sequence). The CDR3 sequence: CASSFGRGRQETQYF. In DNA, the CDR3 is TGTGCCAGCAGCTTTGGAAGGGGTAGGCAAGAGACCCAGTACTTC.

This chain links TRBV15 with TRBJ2-2; D could derive from TRBD1 or TRBD2 (5 bases each). The length of the CDR3 is 15 residues. Germline CDR1 is LNHNV and CDR2 is YYDKDF (reference sequence). V lost 1 base to trimming and J lost 1 base, with 7 bases between them. CDR3 sequence: CATSRGDQNTGELFF. CDR3 DNA: TGTGCCACCAGCAGAGGGGACCAGAACACCGGGGAGCTGTTTTTT.

In this sample, this clonotype turned up a few times. CDR3 protein: CASSALAGDYEQYF. DNA for the CDR3: TGTGCCAGCAGCGCTCTAGCGGGGGACTACGAGCAGTACTTC. The V call is TRBV7-6, the J call TRBJ2-7; 10 bases are a match to TRBD2. Germline CDR1 is SGHVS and CDR2 is FNYEAQ. After removal of 5 bases from V and 3 bases from J, the junction contained 4 bases not matched to a gene. The CDR3 has 14 residues.

This clonotype turned up a few times. The J gene is TRBJ2-7, the V gene TRBV5-1; 8 bases match TRBD1. In germline, CDR1 is SGHRS, CDR2 YFSETQ. The ends lost 4 bases at V and 3 bases at J; junction bases unmatched: 6. CDR3 length equals 14 residues. The CDR3 spells CASSPGQVFYEQYF. DNA for the CDR3: TGCGCCAGCAGCCCGGGACAGGTTTTCTACGAGCAGTACTTC.

This clonotype has a count of ten or more. The chain carries TRBV7-2 and TRBJ2-5; possibly TRBD1 for D (6 bases). Germline V lookup: CDR1 SGHTA, CDR2 FQGNSA. CDR3 length: 15 amino acids. Between the trimmed V and J ends, which lost 4 bases and 4 bases, there was a span of 16 bases. CDR3 sequence (DNA): TGTGCCAGCAGCTCAGGGGTAGTTGGAGCAGAGACCCAGTACTTC. This gives the protein CASSSGVVGAETQYF.

The chain combines TRBV2 with TRBJ2-2; D is tentatively TRBD1 or TRBD2 (5 bases each). V was cut by 7 bases and J by 4 bases, with 13 bases left in between. The CDR3 runs 14 residues. Looked up from germline, CDR1 is SNHLY and CDR2 is FYNNEI. CDR3 in amino acids: CASKFGAVTGELFF. The CDR3 nucleotides are TGTGCCAGCAAGTTCGGGGCGGTCACCGGGGAGCTGTTTTTT.

Turning to this clonotype: Germline and junction disagree at one end, which may indicate a read error. The chain carries TRBV4-2 and TRBJ1-2; unclear D gene. Looked up from germline, CDR1 is LGHNA and CDR2 is YNFKEQ. The CDR3 has 14 residues. CDR3 in DNA: TGTGACAGCAGCCAAGATCTGACCAACGATGGCTACACCTTC. This sequence encodes CDSSQDLTNDGYTF.

This clonotype has a handful of counts. The rearrangement joins TRBV6-2 or TRBV6-3 to TRBJ2-1, with 8 bases fitting TRBD2. CDR1 is MNHEY, CDR2 SVGEGT, per germline. The CDR3 is 15 residues long. V lost 5 bases and J lost 6; bases outside the gene matches: 9. DNA of the CDR3: TGTGCCAGCAGTCCCCGGGGGGGCAGAGGCAATGAGCAGTTCTTC. It yields the protein CASSPRGGRGNEQFF.

This clonotype appeared a few times. The chain combines TRBV20-1 with TRBJ1-5; D gene unclear. V was cut by 0 bases and J by 6 bases, with 18 bases left in between. CDR3 size: 16 residues. Germline CDR1 and CDR2: DFQATT and SNEGSKA (reference sequence). The CDR3 loop is CSARDREGKGGQPQHF. In DNA, the CDR3 is TGCAGTGCTAGAGATCGAGAAGGGAAGGGTGGTCAGCCCCAGCATTTT.

The chain couples TRBV13 to TRBJ2-7, with 9 bases fitting TRBD2. This CDR3 has 15 residues. The V gene's germline CDR1 is PRHDT and CDR2 FYEKMQ (reference sequence). V lost 1 base to trimming and J lost 4 bases; unmatched junction nucleotides: 5. The CDR3 is CASSLVSSGGYEQYF. The CDR3 DNA sequence: TGTGCCAGCAGCTTAGTTAGCAGCGGGGGGTACGAGCAGTACTTC.

This clonotype was seen a handful of times. The rearrangement uses TRBV12-3 or TRBV12-4 and TRBJ1-1, with D perhaps TRBD1 (5 bases). Trimming took 4 bases from V and 4 from J, leaving 16 bases between them. The CDR3 length is 15 residues. CDR3 coding DNA: TGTGCCAGCAGTTACCCTCTGGGACCGACCACTGAAGCTTTCTTT. It yields the protein CASSYPLGPTTEAFF.

The CDR3, as DNA: TGTGCCAGCAGTTTCCACGACACTGAAGCTTTCTTT. Its translation is CASSFHDTEAFF. The chain recombines TRBV12-3 or TRBV12-4 with TRBJ1-1; D gene ambiguous. The CDR3 totals 12 residues. Trimming stripped 3 bases from V and 3 bases from J, with 5 bases between.

V is TRBV28 and J is TRBJ1-4; D remains unclear. Germline V gene lookup returns CDR1 MDHEN and CDR2 SYDVKM. Trimming left V 6 bases short and J 1 base short, with 9 bases between. The CDR3 totals 14 residues. CDR3 loop: CASSLVKTNEKLFF. Here the CDR3 DNA reads TGTGCCAGCAGCCTGGTGAAAACTAATGAAAAACTGTTTTTT.

The chain is built from TRBV7-2 and TRBJ2-1; TRBD1 matches 10 bases. Trimming took 5 bases from V and 4 from J; bases not matched to a gene: 8. Germline V lookup: CDR1 SGHTA, CDR2 FQGNSA. The CDR3 spans 16 residues. CDR3 in amino acids: CASSLQWGQGYNEQFF. The CDR3 nucleotides read TGTGCCAGCAGCCTGCAGTGGGGACAGGGGTACAATGAGCAGTTCTTC.

Note on this clonotype: A much more abundant neighbour one base away suggests this may be a read error. V is TRBV10-3 and J is TRBJ2-7; D call uncertain. Germline CDR1 and CDR2: ENHRY and SYGVKD. The V end lost 3 bases, the J end lost 3 bases, and 3 bases lay between the germline ends. The CDR3 runs to 11 residues. This CDR3 reads CAISDGYEQYF. In DNA form, the CDR3 reads TGTGCCATCAGTGACGGCTACGAGCAGTACTTC.

This clonotype was picked up many times. The rearrangement links TRBV4-3 to TRBJ1-6, with D perhaps TRBD1 (5 bases). The CDR3 is made up of 15 amino acids. The V end was cut by 0 bases, the J end by 6 bases, with 9 bases between. Germline assignment: CDR1 LGHNA and CDR2 YSLEER. The DNA of the CDR3 is TGCGCCAGCAGCCAAGATCAGGGTTTTAATTCACCCCTCCACTTT. Its translation: CASSQDQGFNSPLHF.

J is TRBJ1-2 and V is TRBV25-1; weak D call: TRBD1 (5 bases). The CDR3 runs 15 residues. With 4 bases removed from V and 8 bases from J, the gap between germline ends came to 20 bases. CDR1 is MGHDK and CDR2 is SYGVNS in the germline V gene. This chain's CDR3 is CASSAPGLVGAGYTF. The CDR3, as DNA: TGTGCCAGCAGTGCCCCCGGTCTAGTCGGGGCCGGCTACACCTTC.

The sample holds a few counts of this clonotype. The V gene is TRBV5-1, the J gene TRBJ2-7; no reliable D call. The V end lost 6 bases, the J end lost 2 bases, and 9 bases lay between the germline ends. Looked up from germline, CDR1 is SGHRS and CDR2 is YFSETQ. The CDR3 extends over 12 amino acids. The CDR3 nucleotides read TGCGCCAGCAAACAAAGAGCCTACGAGCAGTACTTC. Protein product: CASKQRAYEQYF.

The rearrangement uses TRBV14 and TRBJ2-7; D gene unclear. This CDR3 spans 14 amino acids. The germline V and J ends were trimmed by 0 bases and 0 bases, with 6 bases remaining between them. Germline-derived CDR1 and CDR2 are SGHDN and FVKESK. The CDR3, as DNA: TGTGCCAGCAGCCAAGAAATCAACTCCTACGAGCAGTACTTC. It is translated as CASSQEINSYEQYF.

This chain joins TRBV5-1 and TRBJ2-1, with 12 bases aligning to TRBD2. J gave up 6 bases and V 0 bases, and 4 bases lay outside the gene matches. The CDR3 totals 16 residues. CDR1 SGHRS and CDR2 YFSETQ come from the germline V gene. For the CDR3, the DNA is TGCGCCAGCAGCTTGGTACCGGGACTAGCGGGCAATGAGCAGTTCTTC. It is translated as CASSLVPGLAGNEQFF.

This clonotype was picked up a small number of times. The gene calls are TRBV12-3 or TRBV12-4 and TRBJ2-7; 9 nucleotides agree with TRBD2. The CDR3 covers 16 residues. V shed 2 bases, J shed 2 bases, and the junction held 7 bases outside the gene matches. CDR3 sequence (DNA): TGTGCCAGCAGTTTAAGGCTAGCGGGGCTTCCCTACGAGCAGTACTTC. Protein: CASSLRLAGLPYEQYF.

This clonotype came up a few times. This chain uses TRBV29-1 with TRBJ1-2, with 9 positions matching TRBD1. Per germline, CDR1 SQVTM and CDR2 ANQGSEA. Trimming removed 3 bases from V and 8 bases from J; junction bases left unmatched: 7. The CDR3 sequence is 13 residues long. The DNA of the CDR3 is TGCAGCGTTGATTGGGACAGGGTAGGGGGCTACACCTTC. Translating gives CSVDWDRVGGYTF.

The V and J genes are TRBV20-1 and TRBJ2-7; no clear D. Trimming cost V 6 bases and J 3 bases, with 15 bases left between them. Germline CDR1 is DFQATT and CDR2 is SNEGSKA (reference sequence). CDR3 size: 13 residues. The CDR3 DNA reads as TGCAGTGCCCCCCCAGGAGCCGGCTACGAGCAGTACTTC. As protein: CSAPPGAGYEQYF.

The table lists this clonotype with many counts. The CDR3, as DNA: TGTGCCAGCAGTTTAGGGGAAAGTCCGTACTTC. It specifies CASSLGESPYF. The rearrangement links TRBV12-3 or TRBV12-4 to TRBJ2-7; D ambiguous. This CDR3 region has 11 residues. V lost 1 base to trimming and J lost 12 bases, with 10 bases between them.

This clonotype was detected many times. This chain connects TRBV2 to TRBJ2-7; no clear D gene. The V end was cut by 4 bases, the J end by 3 bases, with 4 bases between. The CDR3 is 11 residues long. Germline V lookup: CDR1 SNHLY, CDR2 FYNNEI. CDR3 loop: CASSAFYEQYF. The DNA for the CDR3 is TGTGCCAGCAGTGCATTCTACGAGCAGTACTTC.

The CDR3 DNA reads as TGTACCTTCTGTTTAGCGCGAACCGGGACCTCGAACACCGGGGAGCTGTTTTTT. Encoded protein: CTFCLARTGTSNTGELFF. The rearrangement uses TRBV12-3 or TRBV12-4 and TRBJ2-2; perhaps D is TRBD1 or TRBD2 (5 bases each). The length of the CDR3 is 18 residues.

This clonotype was seen a few times. This chain links TRBV4-1 with TRBJ2-7, with 13 nucleotides matching TRBD2. V lost 4 bases, J lost 1 base, and 7 bases stayed unmatched. CDR1 is MGHRA, CDR2 YSYEKL, per germline. CDR3 size: 17 residues. The CDR3 nucleotides read TGCGCCAGCAGCCTACTACCGGGACTAGCGGGGTCCTACGAGCAGTACTTC. Its translation is CASSLLPGLAGSYEQYF.

This clonotype was counted many times. V usage is TRBV12-3 or TRBV12-4 and J usage is TRBJ1-2, with a tentative D call TRBD1 (6 bases). The CDR3 length is 14 residues. Trimming removed 0 bases at V and 4 bases at J, with 9 bases between. The CDR3 nucleotides are TGTGCCAGCAGTTTAGCGACAGGAGGCTATGGCTACACCTTC. Translated, it gives CASSLATGGYGYTF.